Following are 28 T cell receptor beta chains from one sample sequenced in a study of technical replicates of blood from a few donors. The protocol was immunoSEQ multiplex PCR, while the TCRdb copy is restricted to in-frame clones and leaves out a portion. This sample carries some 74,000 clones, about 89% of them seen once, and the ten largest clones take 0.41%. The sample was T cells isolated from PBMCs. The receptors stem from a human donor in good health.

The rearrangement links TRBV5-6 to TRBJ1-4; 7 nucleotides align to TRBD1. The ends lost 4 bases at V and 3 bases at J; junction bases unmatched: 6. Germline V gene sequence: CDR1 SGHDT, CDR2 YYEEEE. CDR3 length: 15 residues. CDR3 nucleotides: TGTGCCAGCAGCCCCCGACAGGGACCTAATGAAAAACTGTTTTTT. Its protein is CASSPRQGPNEKLFF.

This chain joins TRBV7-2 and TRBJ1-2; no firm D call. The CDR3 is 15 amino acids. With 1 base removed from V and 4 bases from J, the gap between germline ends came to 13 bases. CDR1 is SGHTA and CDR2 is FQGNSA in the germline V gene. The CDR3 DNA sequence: TGTGCCAGCAGCTTAGACTCGGGTCTGAGCTATGGCTACACCTTC. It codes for CASSLDSGLSYGYTF.

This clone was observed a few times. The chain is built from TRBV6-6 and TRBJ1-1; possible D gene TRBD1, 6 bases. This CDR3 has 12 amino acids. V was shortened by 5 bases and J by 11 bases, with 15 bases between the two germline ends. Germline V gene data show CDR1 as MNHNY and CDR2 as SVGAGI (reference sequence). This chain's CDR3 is CASSTGGTEAFF. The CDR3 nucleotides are TGTGCCAGCAGTACTGGGGGCACAGAGGCTTTCTTT.

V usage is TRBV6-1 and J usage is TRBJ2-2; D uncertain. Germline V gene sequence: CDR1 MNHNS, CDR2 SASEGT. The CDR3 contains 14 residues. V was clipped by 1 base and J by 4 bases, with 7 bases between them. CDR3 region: CASSEVGSTGELFF. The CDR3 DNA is TGTGCCAGCAGTGAAGTCGGTAGCACCGGGGAGCTGTTTTTT.

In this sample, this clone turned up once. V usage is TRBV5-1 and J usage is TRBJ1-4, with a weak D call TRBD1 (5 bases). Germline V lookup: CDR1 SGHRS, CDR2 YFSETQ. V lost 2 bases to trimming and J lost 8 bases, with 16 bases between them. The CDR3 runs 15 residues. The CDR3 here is CASSLGRGEYEKLFF. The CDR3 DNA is TGCGCCAGCAGCTTAGGGAGGGGAGAGTACGAAAAACTGTTTTTT.

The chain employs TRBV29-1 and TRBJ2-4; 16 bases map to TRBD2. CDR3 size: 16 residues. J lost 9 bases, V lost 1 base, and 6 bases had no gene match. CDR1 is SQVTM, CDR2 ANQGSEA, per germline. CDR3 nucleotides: TGCAGCGTTGAAGTGGGACTAGCGGGAGGGCAGGGCATTCAGTACTTC. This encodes CSVEVGLAGGQGIQYF.

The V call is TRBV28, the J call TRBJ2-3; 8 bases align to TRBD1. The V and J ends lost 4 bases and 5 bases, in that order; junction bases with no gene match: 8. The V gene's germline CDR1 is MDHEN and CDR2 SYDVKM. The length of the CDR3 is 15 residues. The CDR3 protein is CASSSRTGSRDTQYF. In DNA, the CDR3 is TGTGCCAGCAGTTCTCGGACAGGGTCGAGAGATACGCAGTATTTT.

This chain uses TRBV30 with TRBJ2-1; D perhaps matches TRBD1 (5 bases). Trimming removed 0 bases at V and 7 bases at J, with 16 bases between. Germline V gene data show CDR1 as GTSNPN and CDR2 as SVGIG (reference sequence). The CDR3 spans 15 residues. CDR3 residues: CAWSVEGVRRNEQFF. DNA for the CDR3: TGTGCCTGGAGTGTAGAAGGGGTCAGAAGGAATGAGCAGTTCTTC.

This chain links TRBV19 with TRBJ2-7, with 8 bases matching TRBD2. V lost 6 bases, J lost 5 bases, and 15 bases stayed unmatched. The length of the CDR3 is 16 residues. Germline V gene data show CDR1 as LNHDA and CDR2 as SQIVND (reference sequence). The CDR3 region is CASRDLWAGGRHEQYF. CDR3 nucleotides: TGTGCCAGTAGGGATCTTTGGGCGGGAGGACGCCACGAGCAGTACTTC.

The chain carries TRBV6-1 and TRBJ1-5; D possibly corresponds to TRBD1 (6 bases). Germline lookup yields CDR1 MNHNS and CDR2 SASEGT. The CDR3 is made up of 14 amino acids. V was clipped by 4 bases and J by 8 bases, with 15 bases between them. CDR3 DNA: TGTGCCAGCAGTGGGACAGACGAGTTAAAGCCCCAGCATTTT. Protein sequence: CASSGTDELKPQHF.

The CDR3 spells CASSLNRVQETQYF. DNA for the CDR3: TGTGCCAGCAGTTTAAACAGGGTTCAAGAGACCCAGTACTTC. The chain uses TRBV6-5 and TRBJ2-5; D is possibly TRBD1 (6 bases). This CDR3 region has 14 residues. Deletions cut 4 bases from V and 2 bases from J, with 11 bases between. Germline V gives CDR1 MNHEY, CDR2 SVGAGI.

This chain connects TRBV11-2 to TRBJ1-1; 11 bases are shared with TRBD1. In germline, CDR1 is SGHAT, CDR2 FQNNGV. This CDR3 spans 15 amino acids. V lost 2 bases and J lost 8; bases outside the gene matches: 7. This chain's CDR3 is CASSLSRTGGAEAFF. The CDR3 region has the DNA TGTGCCAGCAGCTTAAGCCGGACAGGGGGCGCAGAAGCTTTCTTT.

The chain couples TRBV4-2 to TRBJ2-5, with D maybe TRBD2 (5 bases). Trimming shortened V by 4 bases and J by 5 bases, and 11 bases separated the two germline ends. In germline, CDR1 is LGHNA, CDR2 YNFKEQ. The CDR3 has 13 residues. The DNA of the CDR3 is TGTGCCAGCAGCCGAGGGTCTAGGGAGACCCAGTACTTC. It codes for CASSRGSRETQYF.

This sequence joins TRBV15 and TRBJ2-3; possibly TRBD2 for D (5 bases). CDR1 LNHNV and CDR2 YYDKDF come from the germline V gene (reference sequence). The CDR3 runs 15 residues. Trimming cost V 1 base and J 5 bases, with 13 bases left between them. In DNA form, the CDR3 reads TGTGCCACCAGCAGAGCCCCGGAGGTAGGAGATACGCAGTATTTT. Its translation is CATSRAPEVGDTQYF. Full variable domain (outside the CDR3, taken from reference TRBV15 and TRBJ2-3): DAMVIQNPRYQVTQFGKPVTLSCSQTLNHNVMYWYQQKSSQAPKLLFHYYDKDFNNEADTPDNFQSRRPNTSFCFLDIRSPGLGDTAMYLCATSRAPEVGDTQYFGPGTRLTVL.

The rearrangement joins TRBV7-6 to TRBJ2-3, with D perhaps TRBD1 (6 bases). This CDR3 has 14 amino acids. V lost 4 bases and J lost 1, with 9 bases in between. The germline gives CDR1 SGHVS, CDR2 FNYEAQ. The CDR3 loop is CASSSWTGTDTQYF. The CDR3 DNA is TGTGCCAGCAGCTCCTGGACAGGCACAGATACGCAGTATTTT. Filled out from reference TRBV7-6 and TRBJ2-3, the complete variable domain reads GAGVSQSPRYKVTKRGQDVALRCDPISGHVSLYWYRQALGQGPEFLTYFNYEAQQDKSGLPNDRFSAERPEGSISTLTIQRTEQRDSAMYRCASSSWTGTDTQYFGPGTRLTVL.

The CDR3 loop reads CASKFGQLGNTIYF. The CDR3 DNA is TGTGCCAGCAAATTCGGACAGCTAGGAAACACCATATATTTT. The chain is built from TRBV6-5 and TRBJ1-3; TRBD1 might be the D (6 bases). V was trimmed by 7 bases and J by 4 bases, leaving 14 bases between them. Germline-derived CDR1 and CDR2 are MNHEY and SVGAGI. This CDR3 has 14 residues.

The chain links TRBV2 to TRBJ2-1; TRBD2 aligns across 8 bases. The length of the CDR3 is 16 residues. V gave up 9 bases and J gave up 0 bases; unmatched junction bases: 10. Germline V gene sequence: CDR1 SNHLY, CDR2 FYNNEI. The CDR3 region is CASVAGPRSSYNEQFF. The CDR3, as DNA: TGTGCCAGTGTAGCGGGGCCGCGTAGCTCCTACAATGAGCAGTTCTTC.

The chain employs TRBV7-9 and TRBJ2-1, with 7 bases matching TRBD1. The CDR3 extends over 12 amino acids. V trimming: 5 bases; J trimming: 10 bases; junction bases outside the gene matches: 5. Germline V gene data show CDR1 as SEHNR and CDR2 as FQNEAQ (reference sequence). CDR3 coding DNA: TGTGCCAGCAGCCCGACAGGGCTCGAGCAGTTCTTC. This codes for CASSPTGLEQFF.

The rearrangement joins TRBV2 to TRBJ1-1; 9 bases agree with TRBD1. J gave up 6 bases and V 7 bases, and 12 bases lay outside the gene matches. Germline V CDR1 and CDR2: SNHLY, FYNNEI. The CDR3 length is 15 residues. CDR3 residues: CASTFPGTGQPEAFF. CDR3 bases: TGTGCCAGCACCTTCCCCGGGACAGGGCAACCTGAAGCTTTCTTT.

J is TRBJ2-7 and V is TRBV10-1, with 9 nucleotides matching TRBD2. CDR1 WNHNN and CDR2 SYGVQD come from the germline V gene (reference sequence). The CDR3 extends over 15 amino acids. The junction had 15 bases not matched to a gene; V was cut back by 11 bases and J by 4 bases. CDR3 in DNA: TGCGCCGGCACCGCGGGAGGGCCTGGTGGTTACGAGCAGTACTTC. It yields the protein CAGTAGGPGGYEQYF.

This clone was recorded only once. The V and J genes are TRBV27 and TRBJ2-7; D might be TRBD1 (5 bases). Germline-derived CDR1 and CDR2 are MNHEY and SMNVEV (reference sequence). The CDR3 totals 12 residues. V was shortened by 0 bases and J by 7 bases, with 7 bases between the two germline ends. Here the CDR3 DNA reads TGTGCCAGCAGTTTATCTGGGGCAGAGCAGTACTTC. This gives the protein CASSLSGAEQYF.

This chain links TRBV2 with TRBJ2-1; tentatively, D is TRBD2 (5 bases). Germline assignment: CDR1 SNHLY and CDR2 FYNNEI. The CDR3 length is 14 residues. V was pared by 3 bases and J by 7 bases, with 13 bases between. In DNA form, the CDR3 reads TGTGCCAGCAGTGACCGCGGGTTGAGGAATGAGCAGTTCTTC. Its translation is CASSDRGLRNEQFF.

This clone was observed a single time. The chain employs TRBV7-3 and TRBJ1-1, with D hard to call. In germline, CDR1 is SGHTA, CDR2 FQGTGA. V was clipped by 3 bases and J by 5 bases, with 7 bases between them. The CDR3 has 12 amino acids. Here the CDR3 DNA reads TGTGCCAGCAGCTTTTCCGGGACTGAAGCTTTCTTT. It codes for CASSFSGTEAFF.

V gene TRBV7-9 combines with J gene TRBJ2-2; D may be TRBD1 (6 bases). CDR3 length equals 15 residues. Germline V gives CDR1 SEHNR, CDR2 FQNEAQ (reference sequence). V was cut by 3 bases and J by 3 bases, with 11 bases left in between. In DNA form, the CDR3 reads TGTGCCAGCAGCTTCCTACAGGGATACACCGGGGAGCTGTTTTTT. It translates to CASSFLQGYTGELFF.

The CDR3 region is CASSHLAGGGGRAQYF. The CDR3 bases are TGTGCCAGCAGCCACCTAGCGGGTGGGGGGGGTCGGGCCCAGTACTTC. V usage is TRBV4-2 and J usage is TRBJ2-5, with 8 bases aligning to TRBD2. CDR3 length: 16 amino acids. V gave up 3 bases and J gave up 9 bases; unmatched junction bases: 15. The germline V gene encodes CDR1 LGHNA and CDR2 YNFKEQ.

The CDR3 loop reads CASSSGLGYEQYF. The CDR3 nucleotides read TGTGCCAGCAGCTCCGGACTAGGCTACGAGCAGTACTTC. The chain links TRBV11-2 to TRBJ2-7; 7 bases agree with TRBD2. This CDR3 is built from 13 residues. Per germline, CDR1 SGHAT and CDR2 FQNNGV. Germline trimming cut 4 bases from V and 3 bases from J; bases unmatched to any gene: 3. Drawing the rest from reference TRBV11-2 and TRBJ2-7, the complete variable domain is EAGVAQSPRYKIIEKRQSVAFWCNPISGHATLYWYQQILGQGPKLLIQFQNNGVVDDSQLPKDRFSAERLKGVDSTLKIQPAKLEDSAVYLCASSSGLGYEQYFGPGTRLTVT.

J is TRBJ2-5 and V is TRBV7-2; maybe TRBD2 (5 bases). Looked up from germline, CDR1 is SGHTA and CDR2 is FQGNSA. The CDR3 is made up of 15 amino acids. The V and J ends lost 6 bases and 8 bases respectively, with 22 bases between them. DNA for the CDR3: TGTGCCAGCAGGGAGGTGGGCAGCTCACTCTCTACCCAGTACTTC. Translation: CASREVGSSLSTQYF.

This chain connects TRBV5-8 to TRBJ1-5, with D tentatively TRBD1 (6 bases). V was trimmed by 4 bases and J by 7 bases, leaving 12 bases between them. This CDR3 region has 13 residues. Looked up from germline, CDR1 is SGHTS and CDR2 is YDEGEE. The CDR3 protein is CASSRQAGQPQHF. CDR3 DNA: TGTGCCAGCAGCAGACAGGCAGGCCAGCCCCAGCATTTT.